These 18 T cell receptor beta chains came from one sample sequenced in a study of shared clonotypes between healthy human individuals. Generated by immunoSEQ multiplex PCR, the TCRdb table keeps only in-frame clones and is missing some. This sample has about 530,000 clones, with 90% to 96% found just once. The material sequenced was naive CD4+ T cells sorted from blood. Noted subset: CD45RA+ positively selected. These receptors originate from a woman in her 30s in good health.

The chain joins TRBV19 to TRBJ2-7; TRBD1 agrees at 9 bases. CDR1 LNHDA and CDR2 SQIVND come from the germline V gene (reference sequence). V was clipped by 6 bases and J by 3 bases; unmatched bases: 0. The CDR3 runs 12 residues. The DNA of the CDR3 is TGTGCCAGTAGGGACAGGGGCTACGAGCAGTACTTC. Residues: CASRDRGYEQYF.

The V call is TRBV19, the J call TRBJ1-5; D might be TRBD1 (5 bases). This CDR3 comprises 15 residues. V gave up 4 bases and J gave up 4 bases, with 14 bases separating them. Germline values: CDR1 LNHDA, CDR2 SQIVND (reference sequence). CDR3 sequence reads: CASSTRQGGNQPQHF. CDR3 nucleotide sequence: TGTGCCAGTAGTACGAGGCAGGGTGGGAATCAGCCCCAGCATTTT.

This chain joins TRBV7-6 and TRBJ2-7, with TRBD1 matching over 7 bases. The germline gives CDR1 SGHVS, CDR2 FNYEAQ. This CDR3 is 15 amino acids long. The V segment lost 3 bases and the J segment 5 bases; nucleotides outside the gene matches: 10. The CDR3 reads CASSLGTESFDEQYF. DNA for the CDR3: TGTGCCAGCAGCTTGGGGACAGAGTCTTTCGACGAGCAGTACTTC.

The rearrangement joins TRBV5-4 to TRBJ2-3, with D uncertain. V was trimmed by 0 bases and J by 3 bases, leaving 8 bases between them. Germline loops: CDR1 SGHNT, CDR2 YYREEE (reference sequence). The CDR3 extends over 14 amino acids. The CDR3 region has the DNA TGTGCCAGCAGCTTGGATCCGACTACAGATACGCAGTATTTT. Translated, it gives CASSLDPTTDTQYF.

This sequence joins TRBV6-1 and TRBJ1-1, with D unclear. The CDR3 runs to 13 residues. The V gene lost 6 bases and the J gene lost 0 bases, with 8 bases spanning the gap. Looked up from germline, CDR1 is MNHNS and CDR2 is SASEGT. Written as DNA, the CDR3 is TGTGCCAGCAGGGTTGAAATGAACACTGAAGCTTTCTTT. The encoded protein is CASRVEMNTEAFF.

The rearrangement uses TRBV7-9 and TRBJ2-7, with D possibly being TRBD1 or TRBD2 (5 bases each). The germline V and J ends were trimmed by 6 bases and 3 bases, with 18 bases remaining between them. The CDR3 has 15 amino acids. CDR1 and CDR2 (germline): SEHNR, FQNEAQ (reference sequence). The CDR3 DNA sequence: TGTGCCAGCAGTTTGTCGGGGCTTCCTATCTACGAGCAGTACTTC. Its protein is CASSLSGLPIYEQYF. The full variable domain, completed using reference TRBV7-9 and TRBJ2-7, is DTGVSQNPRHKITKRGQNVTFRCDPISEHNRLYWYRQTLGQGPEFLTYFQNEAQLEKSRLLSDRFSAERPKGSFSTLEIQRTEQGDSAMYLCASSLSGLPIYEQYFGPGTRLTVT.

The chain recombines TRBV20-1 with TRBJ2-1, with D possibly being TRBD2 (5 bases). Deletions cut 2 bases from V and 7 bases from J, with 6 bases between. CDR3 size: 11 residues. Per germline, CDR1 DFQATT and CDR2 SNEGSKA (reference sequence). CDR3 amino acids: CSARRGNEQFF. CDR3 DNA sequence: TGCAGTGCTAGACGGGGTAATGAGCAGTTCTTC.

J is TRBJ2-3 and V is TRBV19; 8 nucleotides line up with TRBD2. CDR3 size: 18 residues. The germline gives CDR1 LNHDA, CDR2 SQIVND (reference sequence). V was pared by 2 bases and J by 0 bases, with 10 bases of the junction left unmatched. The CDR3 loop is CASSITSGGFSSTDTQYF. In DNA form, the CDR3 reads TGTGCCAGTAGTATAACTAGCGGAGGGTTTTCTAGCACAGATACGCAGTATTTT.

CDR3 protein: CASSRDRLAGLVSYEQYF. In nucleotides, the CDR3 is TGTGCCAGCAGTCGAGACAGACTAGCGGGACTGGTAAGCTACGAGCAGTACTTC. V and J are TRBV28 and TRBJ2-7; the match to TRBD2 covers 11 bases. Losses at the gene ends were 5 bases for V and 3 bases for J; bases not matched to a gene: 15. This CDR3 comprises 18 residues. Per germline, CDR1 MDHEN and CDR2 SYDVKM.

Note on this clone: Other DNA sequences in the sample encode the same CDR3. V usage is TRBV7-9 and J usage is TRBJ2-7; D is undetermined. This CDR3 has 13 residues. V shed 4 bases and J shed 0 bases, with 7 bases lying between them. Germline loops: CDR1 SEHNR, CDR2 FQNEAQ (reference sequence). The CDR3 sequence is CASSSTSSYEQYF. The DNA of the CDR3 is TGTGCCAGCAGCTCGACATCCTCCTACGAGCAGTACTTC.

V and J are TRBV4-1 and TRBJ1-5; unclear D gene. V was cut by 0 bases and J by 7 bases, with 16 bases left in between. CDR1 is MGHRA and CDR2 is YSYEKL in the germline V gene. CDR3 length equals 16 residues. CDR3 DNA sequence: TGCGCCAGCAGCCAAGATCACGGTAGTTTAGACCAGCCCCAGCATTTT. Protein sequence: CASSQDHGSLDQPQHF.

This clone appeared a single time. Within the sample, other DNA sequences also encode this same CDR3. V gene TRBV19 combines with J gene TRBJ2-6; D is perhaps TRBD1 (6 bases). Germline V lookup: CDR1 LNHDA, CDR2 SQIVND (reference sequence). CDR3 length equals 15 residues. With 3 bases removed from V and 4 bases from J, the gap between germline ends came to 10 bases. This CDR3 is CASSIPGAGANVLTF. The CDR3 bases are TGTGCCAGTAGTATCCCAGGGGCGGGGGCCAACGTCCTGACTTTC.

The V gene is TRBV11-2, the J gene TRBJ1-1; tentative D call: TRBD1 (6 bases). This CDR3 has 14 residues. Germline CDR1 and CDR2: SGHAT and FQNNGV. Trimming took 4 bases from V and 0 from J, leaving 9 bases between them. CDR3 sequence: CASSSQGMNTEAFF. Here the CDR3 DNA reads TGTGCCAGCAGCTCCCAGGGGATGAACACTGAAGCTTTCTTT.

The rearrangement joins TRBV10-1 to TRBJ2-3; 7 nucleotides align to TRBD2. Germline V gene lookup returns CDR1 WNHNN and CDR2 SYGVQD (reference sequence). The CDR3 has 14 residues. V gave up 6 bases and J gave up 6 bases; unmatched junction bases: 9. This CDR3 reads CASRPGLTDDTQYF. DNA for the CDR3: TGCGCCAGCAGGCCGGGACTAACCGATGATACGCAGTATTTT.

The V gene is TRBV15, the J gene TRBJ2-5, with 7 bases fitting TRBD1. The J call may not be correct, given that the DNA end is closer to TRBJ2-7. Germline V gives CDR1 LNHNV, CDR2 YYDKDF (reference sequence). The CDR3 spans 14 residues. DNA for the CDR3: TGTGCCACCAGCAAATCACAGGGGAGCCACGAGCAGTACTTC. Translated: CATSKSQGSHEQYF.

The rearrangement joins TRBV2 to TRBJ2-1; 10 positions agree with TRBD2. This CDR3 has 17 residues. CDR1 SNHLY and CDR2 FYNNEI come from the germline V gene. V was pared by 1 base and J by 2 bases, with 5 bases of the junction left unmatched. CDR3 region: CASSEEDGLAAYNEQFF. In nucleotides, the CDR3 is TGTGCCAGCAGTGAAGAAGATGGACTAGCGGCCTACAATGAGCAGTTCTTC.

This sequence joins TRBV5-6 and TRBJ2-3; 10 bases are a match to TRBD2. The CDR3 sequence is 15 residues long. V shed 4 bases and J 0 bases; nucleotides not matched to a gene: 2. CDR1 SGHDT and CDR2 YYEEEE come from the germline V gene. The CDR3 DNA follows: TGTGCCAGCAGCCGGGGACTAGCGAGCACAGATACGCAGTATTTT. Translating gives CASSRGLASTDTQYF.

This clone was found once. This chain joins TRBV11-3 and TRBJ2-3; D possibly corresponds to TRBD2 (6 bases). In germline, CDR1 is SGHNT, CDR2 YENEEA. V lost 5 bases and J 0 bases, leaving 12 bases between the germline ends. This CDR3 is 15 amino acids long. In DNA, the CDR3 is TGTGCCAGCAGCCCACGCGGAGGGAGCACAGATACGCAGTATTTT. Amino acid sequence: CASSPRGGSTDTQYF.